This TCR beta chain is from a study of blood T cell repertoires in COVID-19. For the study at large: The United States, Italy and Spain were the sources of the acute and convalescent COVID-19 samples.

Donors were grouped by their self-reported clinical history. Per the study methods: Estimates of nucleated cell counts were drawn from the amplification of reference gene primers. Sequencing used immunoSEQ multiplex PCR; TCRdb keeps in-frame clones, though not all of them. V, J and clone size were drawn from that table, and D and trimming were deduced from the DNA. The table shows approximately 220,000 clones, with roughly 90% occurring only once. Sequenced sample: PBMCs or T cells enriched from blood (not recorded which). The TCR sequence derives from a woman in her 40s with acute COVID-19.

As DNA, the CDR3 is TGTGCCAGCAGCACGACTAGCGGGGCGGTTAAAGAGACCCAGTACTTC. Translating gives CASSTTSGAVKETQYF. This chain links TRBV2 with TRBJ2-5, with 11 bases aligning to TRBD2. Per the germline V gene, CDR1 is SNHLY and CDR2 is FYNNEI. The CDR3 sequence is 16 residues long. The J segment lost 3 bases and the V segment lost 6 bases, leaving 9 bases of the junction unmatched.